A single sample is the source of the 32 T cell receptor beta chains below, sequenced in a study of blood T cell repertoires in COVID-19. This table comes from immunoSEQ multiplex PCR, and its TCRdb copy is limited to in-frame clones, with some not included. Here the sample spans 200,000 to 250,000 clones, 84% being singletons. Sequences were obtained from peripheral blood. Receptors were obtained from a woman between 50 and 59 years old with active or convalescent COVID-19.

The V call is TRBV7-3, the J call TRBJ2-1; the D is unclear. The V end was cut by 2 bases, the J end by 5 bases, with 4 bases between. The CDR3 is 12 residues long. The germline gives CDR1 SGHTA, CDR2 FQGTGA. The CDR3 nucleotides are TGTGCCAGCAGCTTATACAACAATGAGCAGTTCTTC. Translated: CASSLYNNEQFF.

The CDR3 nucleotides read TGTGCCAGCAGCTTGGGGCCTGCCTCCGGGGGGAACACTGAAGCTTTCTTT. This codes for CASSLGPASGGNTEAFF. This chain links TRBV5-5 with TRBJ1-1, with D possibly TRBD1 on 5 matching bases. Trimming removed 0 bases at V and 1 base at J, with 16 bases between. CDR1 is SGHKS, CDR2 YYEKEE, per germline (reference sequence). The CDR3 has 17 amino acids. The full variable domain, in which reference TRBV5-5 and TRBJ1-1 provide the parts outside the CDR3, is DAGVTQSPTHLIKTRGQQVTLRCSPISGHKSVSWYQQVLGQGPQFIFQYYEKEERGRGNFPDRFSARQFPNYSSELNVNALLLGDSALYLCASSLGPASGGNTEAFFGQGTRLTVV.

V is TRBV7-6 and J is TRBJ2-3, with TRBD2 as a possible D gene (7 bases). The germline V and J ends were trimmed by 5 bases and 0 bases, with 15 bases remaining between them. There are 16 residues in the CDR3. CDR1 SGHVS and CDR2 FNYEAQ come from the germline V gene. CDR3 protein: CASSLRGRGSTDTQYF. CDR3 sequence (DNA): TGTGCCAGCAGCCTCCGGGGGCGGGGGAGCACAGATACGCAGTATTTT.

The gene calls are TRBV5-1 and TRBJ1-1, with 8 nucleotides matching TRBD1. Germline V gives CDR1 SGHRS, CDR2 YFSETQ. The CDR3 runs 18 residues. The ends lost 0 bases at V and 1 base at J; junction bases unmatched: 11. The CDR3 sequence: CASSLGAQGAGGNTEAFF. CDR3 in DNA: TGCGCCAGCAGCTTGGGGGCCCAGGGGGCCGGGGGGAACACTGAAGCTTTCTTT.

V and J are TRBV12-5 and TRBJ2-1; D gene uncertain. V was trimmed by 8 bases and J by 1 base, leaving 9 bases between them. Germline CDR1 reads LGHNT; CDR2 reads FRNRAP. This CDR3 is built from 13 residues. The CDR3 DNA reads TGTGCTAGTCTTCTCGGGTCCTACAATGAGCAGTTCTTC. Its protein product is CASLLGSYNEQFF.

The chain couples TRBV9 to TRBJ1-2, with 9 bases lining up with TRBD1. V dropped 2 bases and J dropped 4; count of bases not matched to a gene: 6. The CDR3 sequence is 15 residues long. CDR1 and CDR2 (germline): SGDLS, YYNGEE. Here the CDR3 reads CASSVGQGTAYGYTF. In DNA form, the CDR3 reads TGTGCCAGCAGCGTGGGACAGGGTACGGCCTATGGCTACACCTTC.

The V call is TRBV5-5, the J call TRBJ1-6; no firm D call. The V gene's germline CDR1 is SGHKS and CDR2 YYEKEE (reference sequence). The CDR3 contains 20 residues. V lost 0 bases and J 0 bases, leaving 19 bases between the germline ends. For the CDR3, the DNA is TGTGCCAGCAGCTTGGAGCTTGCGGCTACTAGCGGCTCCTATAATTCACCCCTCCACTTT. Translating it yields CASSLELAATSGSYNSPLHF.

The V call is TRBV19, the J call TRBJ1-3; 7 bases map to TRBD1. The CDR3 is 15 residues long. Germline V gene lookup returns CDR1 LNHDA and CDR2 SQIVND (reference sequence). Unmatched junction bases numbered 3, after V lost 1 base and J lost 3 bases. The CDR3 is CASSIGQGVGNTIYF. DNA for the CDR3: TGTGCCAGTAGTATAGGCCAGGGGGTTGGAAACACCATATATTTT.

V is TRBV7-8 and J is TRBJ1-5; 10 positions match TRBD1. V gave up 2 bases and J gave up 0 bases; unmatched junction bases: 7. The CDR3 is made up of 18 amino acids. Per germline, CDR1 SGHVS and CDR2 FQNEAQ. The CDR3 is CASSLSRDRGHSNQPQHF. The DNA of the CDR3 is TGTGCCAGCAGCTTAAGCAGGGACAGGGGACATAGCAATCAGCCCCAGCATTTT.

The chain recombines TRBV5-5 with TRBJ2-7; 8 bases fit TRBD1. The CDR3 is 14 residues long. Germline V CDR1 and CDR2: SGHKS, YYEKEE (reference sequence). V gave up 4 bases and J gave up 2 bases; unmatched junction bases: 5. CDR3 in DNA: TGTGCCAGCAGCACCGGACAGGGAACCTACGAGCAGTACGTC. Its protein product is CASSTGQGTYEQYV.

The rearrangement joins TRBV7-6 to TRBJ1-4; 9 bases are a match to TRBD1. V trimming: 7 bases; J trimming: 8 bases; junction bases outside the gene matches: 17. Germline V gene lookup returns CDR1 SGHVS and CDR2 FNYEAQ. The CDR3 runs to 17 residues. The DNA of the CDR3 is TGTGCCAGCACCGAGACGACGACAGGGGGAGGTTGGGAAAAACTGTTTTTT. Its protein product is CASTETTTGGGWEKLFF.

The chain recombines TRBV28 with TRBJ2-6, with TRBD1 identical over 8 bases. Per germline, CDR1 MDHEN and CDR2 SYDVKM. The CDR3 length is 15 residues. V shed 2 bases and J 6 bases; nucleotides not matched to a gene: 3. The CDR3 DNA sequence: TGTGCCAGCAGTTTACAGGGGGCGATGGCCAACGTCCTGACTTTC. Amino acid sequence: CASSLQGAMANVLTF.

This rearrangement joins TRBV19 to TRBJ1-5; 10 nucleotides agree with TRBD1. This CDR3 comprises 14 residues. CDR1 LNHDA and CDR2 SQIVND come from the germline V gene (reference sequence). V was clipped by 6 bases and J by 5 bases; unmatched bases: 4. This chain's CDR3 is CASSGQGVHQPQHF. CDR3 DNA: TGTGCCAGTAGCGGACAGGGGGTCCATCAGCCCCAGCATTTT.

V and J are TRBV6-5 and TRBJ2-2; tentative D call: TRBD1 (6 bases). The CDR3 has 13 residues. Germline-derived CDR1 and CDR2 are MNHEY and SVGAGI. V gave up 8 bases and J gave up 1 base, with 8 bases separating them. In DNA, the CDR3 is TGTGCCAGCGACAGGAAGAACACCGGGGAGCTGTTTTTT. Translation: CASDRKNTGELFF.

This chain joins TRBV5-1 and TRBJ1-4, with TRBD1 matching 9 bases. V lost 1 base, J lost 8 bases, and 6 bases stayed unmatched. CDR1 SGHRS and CDR2 YFSETQ come from the germline V gene. The CDR3 consists of 15 residues. CDR3 DNA sequence: TGCGCCAGCAGCTTGAGTCAGGGGACAGGGGAAAAACTGTTTTTT. Protein product: CASSLSQGTGEKLFF. The variable domain in full, completed from reference TRBV5-1 and TRBJ1-4, reads KAGVTQTPRYLIKTRGQQVTLSCSPISGHRSVSWYQQTPGQGLQFLFEYFSETQRNKGNFPGRFSGRQFSNSRSEMNVSTLELGDSALYLCASSLSQGTGEKLFFGSGTQLSVL.

This chain links TRBV5-1 with TRBJ2-3; weak D call: TRBD2 (6 bases). Trimming removed 4 bases at V and 6 bases at J, with 15 bases between. Germline CDR1 SGHRS, CDR2 YFSETQ. The CDR3 covers 14 residues. CDR3 in DNA: TGCGCCAGCAGCCTTGGGACTTCTTCGGATACGCAGTATTTT. It translates to CASSLGTSSDTQYF. Full variable domain (rest looked up from reference TRBV5-1 and TRBJ2-3): KAGVTQTPRYLIKTRGQQVTLSCSPISGHRSVSWYQQTPGQGLQFLFEYFSETQRNKGNFPGRFSGRQFSNSRSEMNVSTLELGDSALYLCASSLGTSSDTQYFGPGTRLTVL.

This clone came up once. V gene TRBV27 combines with J gene TRBJ2-2; a weak D match, TRBD1 (6 bases). CDR1 MNHEY and CDR2 SMNVEV come from the germline V gene (reference sequence). V lost 4 bases to trimming and J lost 6 bases, with 12 bases between them. The CDR3 is 14 residues long. The CDR3 region is CASSSPRGPGELFF. CDR3 in DNA: TGTGCCAGCAGTTCACCCAGGGGTCCCGGGGAGCTGTTTTTT.

The CDR3 DNA follows: TGTGCCACCAGCAGACCGACGGGAATCTATGGCTACACCTTC. Encoded protein: CATSRPTGIYGYTF. The chain uses TRBV15 and TRBJ1-2; no firm D call. Trimming cost V 2 bases and J 4 bases, with 11 bases left between them. This CDR3 is built from 14 residues. Germline V gives CDR1 LNHNV, CDR2 YYDKDF (reference sequence).

The V and J genes are TRBV10-1 and TRBJ1-1; D might be TRBD1 (6 bases). There are 14 residues in the CDR3. The V end lost 2 bases, the J end lost 1 base, and 8 bases lay between the germline ends. The V gene's germline CDR1 is WNHNN and CDR2 SYGVQD (reference sequence). The CDR3 nucleotides are TGCGCCAGCAGTGAGGGGACAAAGAACACTGAAGCTTTCTTT. Residues: CASSEGTKNTEAFF.

The rearrangement joins TRBV11-2 to TRBJ1-6; D may be TRBD1 (5 bases). The CDR3 loop spans 14 amino acids. Per the germline V gene, CDR1 is SGHAT and CDR2 is FQNNGV. V was cut by 4 bases and J by 8 bases, with 12 bases left in between. This CDR3 is CASSYPRQYSPLHF. The DNA for the CDR3 is TGTGCCAGCAGCTACCCTAGACAGTATTCACCCCTCCACTTT.

This sequence joins TRBV18 and TRBJ1-1; tentative D call: TRBD1 (6 bases). The length of the CDR3 is 16 residues. Trimming stripped 3 bases from V and 4 bases from J, with 18 bases between. Germline CDR1 KGHSH, CDR2 LQKENI. The DNA for the CDR3 is TGTGCCAGCTCACCCCAGGGGAACCCGCGCGGCACTGAAGCTTTCTTT. Protein sequence: CASSPQGNPRGTEAFF.

The chain combines TRBV5-1 with TRBJ2-7; 12 bases are shared with TRBD1. V was pared by 3 bases and J by 7 bases, with 5 bases of the junction left unmatched. Germline V gives CDR1 SGHRS, CDR2 YFSETQ. This CDR3 has 14 residues. CDR3 sequence reads: CASSSGTGGREQYF. As DNA, the CDR3 is TGCGCCAGCAGCTCCGGGACAGGGGGCCGAGAGCAGTACTTC.

V gene TRBV12-2 combines with J gene TRBJ1-4; the table's D gene call, TRBD1, was not cross checked with the DNA. TRBV12-2 is marked as a pseudogene. This CDR3 has 13 amino acids. In nucleotides, the CDR3 is TGTGCAAGTCGCCTCAGTTTTAATGAAAAACTGTTTTTT. It translates to CASRLSFNEKLFF.

The V call is TRBV18, the J call TRBJ2-5; D uncertain. The ends were cut back, 4 bases at V and 5 bases at J, with 11 bases in the middle. Germline CDR1 KGHSH, CDR2 LQKENI. The CDR3 is made up of 13 amino acids. In DNA form, the CDR3 reads TGTGCCAGCTCACTCCACGAGGTGGAGACCCAGTACTTC. Translating gives CASSLHEVETQYF.

This chain joins TRBV5-1 and TRBJ2-5, with a possible D match to TRBD1 (6 bases). The CDR3 runs to 15 residues. Per the germline V gene, CDR1 is SGHRS and CDR2 is YFSETQ. V dropped 0 bases and J dropped 9 bases, with 18 bases sitting between them. In nucleotides, the CDR3 is TGCGCCAGCAGCTTGGGCGGACAGCCTCCGTCGGCCCAGTACTTC. Amino acids: CASSLGGQPPSAQYF. Drawing the rest from reference TRBV5-1 and TRBJ2-5, the complete variable domain is KAGVTQTPRYLIKTRGQQVTLSCSPISGHRSVSWYQQTPGQGLQFLFEYFSETQRNKGNFPGRFSGRQFSNSRSEMNVSTLELGDSALYLCASSLGGQPPSAQYFGPGTRLLVL.

V gene TRBV30 combines with J gene TRBJ2-5; D remains unclear. CDR3 length: 13 amino acids. Trimming took 2 bases from V and 7 from J, leaving 14 bases between them. From germline, CDR1 is GTSNPN and CDR2 SVGIG (reference sequence). The DNA of the CDR3 is TGTGCCTGGAGTCGCGGCCCAAGAGCGACCCAGTACTTC. Its protein product is CAWSRGPRATQYF.

V and J are TRBV5-1 and TRBJ2-6; no firm D call. Germline CDR1 SGHRS, CDR2 YFSETQ. This CDR3 has 16 residues. Trimming removed 0 bases from V and 0 bases from J, with 7 bases in between. Here the CDR3 reads CASSLVVVSGANVLTF. For the CDR3, the DNA is TGCGCCAGCAGCTTGGTTGTCGTCTCTGGGGCCAACGTCCTGACTTTC. Using reference TRBV5-1 and TRBJ2-6 for the parts outside the CDR3, the full variable domain is KAGVTQTPRYLIKTRGQQVTLSCSPISGHRSVSWYQQTPGQGLQFLFEYFSETQRNKGNFPGRFSGRQFSNSRSEMNVSTLELGDSALYLCASSLVVVSGANVLTFGAGSRLTVL.

CDR3 in amino acids: CASSIGGYSNQPQHF. The CDR3 DNA is TGTGCCAGTAGTATAGGAGGGTATAGCAATCAGCCCCAGCATTTT. This sequence joins TRBV19 and TRBJ1-5, with D uncertain. The CDR3 spans 15 residues. Between the trimmed V and J ends, which lost 1 base and 0 bases, there was a span of 7 bases. Germline V gene lookup returns CDR1 LNHDA and CDR2 SQIVND (reference sequence).

The chain combines TRBV30 with TRBJ1-6, with 8 bases lining up with TRBD1. The CDR3 is made up of 14 amino acids. Germline CDR1 is GTSNPN and CDR2 is SVGIG (reference sequence). J lost 10 bases, V lost 3 bases, and 8 bases had no gene match. This CDR3 reads CAWRSDRGVSPLHF. Written as DNA, the CDR3 is TGTGCCTGGAGATCCGACAGGGGTGTCTCACCCCTCCACTTT.

This clone was counted between two and nine times. The V call is TRBV5-1, the J call TRBJ1-3, with no clear D. Germline-derived CDR1 and CDR2 are SGHRS and YFSETQ. With 4 bases removed from V and 0 bases from J, the gap between germline ends came to 11 bases. The CDR3 length is 15 residues. CDR3 coding DNA: TGCGCCAGCAGCCCGGCTCCAGGCTCTGGAAACACCATATATTTT. Protein product: CASSPAPGSGNTIYF.

The V and J genes are TRBV9 and TRBJ1-1, with D hard to call. CDR1 is SGDLS and CDR2 is YYNGEE in the germline V gene. V lost 0 bases and J lost 1, with 13 bases in between. This CDR3 comprises 16 residues. In DNA, the CDR3 is TGTGCCAGCAGCGTAGTTGCGGGATGGGAGAACACTGAAGCTTTCTTT. Amino acid sequence: CASSVVAGWENTEAFF.

V and J are TRBV7-6 and TRBJ2-1; the D gene is possibly TRBD2 (6 bases). Trimming took off 4 bases at V and 1 base at J, with 17 bases between the two ends. Germline lookup yields CDR1 SGHVS and CDR2 FNYEAQ. CDR3 size: 17 residues. CDR3 nucleotides: TGTGCCAGCAGCTCCCACGCGGGGAGAGGTTCCTACAATGAGCAGTTCTTC. It specifies CASSSHAGRGSYNEQFF. Full variable domain (remainder filled in from reference TRBV7-6 and TRBJ2-1): GAGVSQSPRYKVTKRGQDVALRCDPISGHVSLYWYRQALGQGPEFLTYFNYEAQQDKSGLPNDRFSAERPEGSISTLTIQRTEQRDSAMYRCASSSHAGRGSYNEQFFGPGTRLTVL.